This T cell receptor beta chain was documented in a study of OX40 agonist ivuxolimab in advanced cancers. On the study more broadly: Dosing consisted of intravenous ivuxolimab at 0.01 to 10 mg/kg every 2 weeks. Partial response was recorded in three patients: one hepatocellular carcinoma and two cutaneous melanoma cases.

Germline loops: CDR1 MNHNS, CDR2 SASEGT. This CDR3 has 12 amino acids. V was pared by 7 bases and J by 4 bases, with 10 bases between. Produced via immunoSEQ multiplex PCR; TCRdb's table is partial and in-frame only. The repertoire holds fewer than 40,000 clones, more than 60% seen once, with under 15% in the top ten. General study findings and limits: At doses 0.1 to 3.0 mg/kg, CD4+ and CD8+ clones expanded. Also showing low normalized T-cell clonal expansion were some of the nonresponders.

The table lists this clone with a few counts. Its antigen is undetermined. The sample here was CD4+ or CD8+ T cells sorted from blood, taken in a trial of the OX40 agonist ivuxolimab. The clonotype comes from an adult with an advanced solid tumor such as melanoma, head and neck, liver or kidney cancer. The gene calls are TRBV6-1 and TRBJ1-1; D gene uncertain. CDR3 coding DNA: TGTGCCAGCAAACGATTGGGCACTGAAGCTTTCTTT. Translated: CASKRLGTEAFF.